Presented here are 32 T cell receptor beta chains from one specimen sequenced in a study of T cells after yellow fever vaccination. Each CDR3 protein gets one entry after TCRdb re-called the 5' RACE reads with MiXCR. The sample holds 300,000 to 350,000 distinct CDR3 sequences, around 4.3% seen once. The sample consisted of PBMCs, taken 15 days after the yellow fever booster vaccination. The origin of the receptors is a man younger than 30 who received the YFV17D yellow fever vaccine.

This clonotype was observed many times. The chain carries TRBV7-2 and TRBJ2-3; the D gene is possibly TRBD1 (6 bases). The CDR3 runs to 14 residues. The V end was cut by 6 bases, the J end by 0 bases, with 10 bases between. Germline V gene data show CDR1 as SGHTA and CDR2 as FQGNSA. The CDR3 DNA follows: TGTGCCAGCAGAGTTAGGGGGAGCACAGATACGCAGTATTTT. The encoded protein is CASRVRGSTDTQYF. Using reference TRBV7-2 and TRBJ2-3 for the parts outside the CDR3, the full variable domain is GAGVSQSPSNKVTEKGKDVELRCDPISGHTALYWYRQSLGQGLEFLIYFQGNSAPDKSGLPSDRFSAERTGGSVSTLTIQRTQQEDSAVYLCASRVRGSTDTQYFGPGTRLTVL.

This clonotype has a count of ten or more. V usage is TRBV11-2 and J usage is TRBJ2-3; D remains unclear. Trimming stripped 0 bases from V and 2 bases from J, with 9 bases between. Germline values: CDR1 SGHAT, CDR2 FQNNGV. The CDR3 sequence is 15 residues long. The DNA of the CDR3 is TGTGCCAGCAGCTTAGACGACGCCTACACAGATACGCAGTATTTT. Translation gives CASSLDDAYTDTQYF.

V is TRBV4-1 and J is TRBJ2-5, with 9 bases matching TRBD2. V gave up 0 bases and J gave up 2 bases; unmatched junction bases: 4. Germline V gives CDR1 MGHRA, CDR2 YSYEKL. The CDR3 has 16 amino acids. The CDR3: CASSQDPSGVQETQYF. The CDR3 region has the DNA TGCGCCAGCAGCCAAGATCCTAGCGGGGTACAAGAGACCCAGTACTTC.

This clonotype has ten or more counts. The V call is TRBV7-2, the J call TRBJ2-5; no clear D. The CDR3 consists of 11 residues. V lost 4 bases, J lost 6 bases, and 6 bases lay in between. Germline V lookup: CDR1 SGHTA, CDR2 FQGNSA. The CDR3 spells CASSSPKTQYF. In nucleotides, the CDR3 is TGTGCCAGCAGCTCCCCCAAGACCCAGTACTTC.

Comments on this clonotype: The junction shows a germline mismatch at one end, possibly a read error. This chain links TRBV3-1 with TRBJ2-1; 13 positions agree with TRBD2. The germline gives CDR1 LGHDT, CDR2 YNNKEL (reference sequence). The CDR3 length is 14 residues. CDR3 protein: CASSPTSGGAWPVF. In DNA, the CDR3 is TGTGCCAGCAGCCCCACTAGCGGGGGGGCCTGGCCGGTCTTC.

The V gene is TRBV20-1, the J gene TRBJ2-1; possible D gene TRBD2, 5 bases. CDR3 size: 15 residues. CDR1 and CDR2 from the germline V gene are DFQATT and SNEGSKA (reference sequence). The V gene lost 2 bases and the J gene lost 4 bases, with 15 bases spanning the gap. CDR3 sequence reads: CSARIPGERYNEQFF. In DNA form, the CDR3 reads TGCAGTGCTAGAATCCCCGGGGAGCGTTACAATGAGCAGTTCTTC.

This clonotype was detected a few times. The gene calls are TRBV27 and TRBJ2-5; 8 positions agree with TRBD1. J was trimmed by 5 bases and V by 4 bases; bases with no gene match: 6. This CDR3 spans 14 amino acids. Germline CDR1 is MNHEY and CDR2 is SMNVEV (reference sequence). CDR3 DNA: TGTGCCAGCAGTTGGGGGACAGGTGGGGAGACCCAGTACTTC. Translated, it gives CASSWGTGGETQYF.

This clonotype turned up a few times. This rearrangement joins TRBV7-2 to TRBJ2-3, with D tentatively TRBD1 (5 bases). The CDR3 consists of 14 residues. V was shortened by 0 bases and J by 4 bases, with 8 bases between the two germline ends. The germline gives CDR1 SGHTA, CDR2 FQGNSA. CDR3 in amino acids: CASSLALGPDTQYF. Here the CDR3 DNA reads TGTGCCAGCAGCTTAGCGCTGGGGCCAGATACGCAGTATTTT. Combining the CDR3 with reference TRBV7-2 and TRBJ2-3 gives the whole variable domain GAGVSQSPSNKVTEKGKDVELRCDPISGHTALYWYRQSLGQGLEFLIYFQGNSAPDKSGLPSDRFSAERTGGSVSTLTIQRTQQEDSAVYLCASSLALGPDTQYFGPGTRLTVL.

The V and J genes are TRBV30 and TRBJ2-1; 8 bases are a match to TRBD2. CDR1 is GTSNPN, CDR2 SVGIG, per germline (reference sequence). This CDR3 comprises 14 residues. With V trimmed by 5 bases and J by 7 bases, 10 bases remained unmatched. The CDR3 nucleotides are TGTGCCTGGGAATGGCGGGGGGTCTATAATGAGCAGTTCTTC. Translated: CAWEWRGVYNEQFF.

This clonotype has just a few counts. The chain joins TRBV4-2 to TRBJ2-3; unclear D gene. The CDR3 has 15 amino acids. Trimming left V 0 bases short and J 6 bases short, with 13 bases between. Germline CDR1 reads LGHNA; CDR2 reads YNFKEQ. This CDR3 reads CASSQDRTGPDTQYF. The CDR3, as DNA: TGTGCCAGCAGCCAAGATCGGACGGGCCCGGATACGCAGTATTTT.

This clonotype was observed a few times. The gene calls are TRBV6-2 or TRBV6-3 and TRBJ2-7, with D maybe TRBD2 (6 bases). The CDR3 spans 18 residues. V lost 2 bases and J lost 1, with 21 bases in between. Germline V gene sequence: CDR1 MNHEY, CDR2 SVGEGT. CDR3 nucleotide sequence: TGTGCCAGCAGTTACAGTCGTTTCGCGGGGAAGGAATCCTACGAGCAGTACGTC. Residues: CASSYSRFAGKESYEQYV.

CDR3 sequence reads: CASSQERGYRYEQYV. In DNA form, the CDR3 reads TGCGCCAGCAGCCAAGAACGGGGATATCGGTACGAGCAGTACGTC. This chain joins TRBV4-3 and TRBJ2-7; TRBD2 might be the D (5 bases). The CDR3 length is 15 residues. Germline CDR1 reads LGHNA; CDR2 reads YSLEER. Trimming removed 0 bases from V and 4 bases from J, with 13 bases in between.

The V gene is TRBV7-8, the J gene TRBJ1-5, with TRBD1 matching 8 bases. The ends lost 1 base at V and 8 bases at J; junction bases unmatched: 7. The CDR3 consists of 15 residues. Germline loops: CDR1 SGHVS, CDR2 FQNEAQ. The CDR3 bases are TGTGCCAGCAGCTTAGGGACAGGGTGGGATAAGCCCCAGCATTTT. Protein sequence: CASSLGTGWDKPQHF.

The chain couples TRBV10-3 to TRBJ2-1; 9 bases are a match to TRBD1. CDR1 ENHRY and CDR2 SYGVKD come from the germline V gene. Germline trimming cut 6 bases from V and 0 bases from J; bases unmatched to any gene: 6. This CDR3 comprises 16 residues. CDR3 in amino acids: CAIRGLQGASYNEQFF. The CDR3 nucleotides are TGTGCCATCAGGGGATTACAGGGGGCCTCCTACAATGAGCAGTTCTTC.

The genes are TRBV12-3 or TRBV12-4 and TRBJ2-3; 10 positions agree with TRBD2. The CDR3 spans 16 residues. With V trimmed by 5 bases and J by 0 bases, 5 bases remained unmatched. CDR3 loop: CASSPGLAVSTDTQYF. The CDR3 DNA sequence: TGTGCCAGCAGTCCTGGACTAGCGGTGAGCACAGATACGCAGTATTTT.

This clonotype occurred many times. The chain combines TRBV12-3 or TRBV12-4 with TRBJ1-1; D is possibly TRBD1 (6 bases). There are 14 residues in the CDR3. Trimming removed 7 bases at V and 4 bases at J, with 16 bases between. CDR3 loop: CASTMWLGGTEAFF. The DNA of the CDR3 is TGTGCCAGCACTATGTGGTTAGGGGGCACTGAAGCTTTCTTT.

CDR3 DNA: TGTGCCAGCAGCCACCCTATGGACGTGGAAGAGACCCAGTACTTC. The encoded protein is CASSHPMDVEETQYF. V is TRBV7-9 and J is TRBJ2-5, with D hard to call. V gave up 5 bases and J gave up 3 bases, with 16 bases separating them. Germline V lookup: CDR1 SEHNR, CDR2 FQNEAQ (reference sequence). CDR3 length: 15 residues.

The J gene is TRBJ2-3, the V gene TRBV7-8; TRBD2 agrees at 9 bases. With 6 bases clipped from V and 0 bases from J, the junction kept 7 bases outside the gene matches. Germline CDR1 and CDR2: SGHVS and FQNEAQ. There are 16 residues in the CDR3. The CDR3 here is CASRLAGGLSTDTQYF. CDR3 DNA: TGTGCCAGCAGGTTGGCGGGGGGGCTAAGCACAGATACGCAGTATTTT. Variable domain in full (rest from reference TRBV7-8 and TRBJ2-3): GAGVSQSPRYKVAKRGQDVALRCDPISGHVSLFWYQQALGQGPEFLTYFQNEAQLDKSGLPSDRFFAERPEGSVSTLKIQRTQQEDSAVYLCASRLAGGLSTDTQYFGPGTRLTVL.

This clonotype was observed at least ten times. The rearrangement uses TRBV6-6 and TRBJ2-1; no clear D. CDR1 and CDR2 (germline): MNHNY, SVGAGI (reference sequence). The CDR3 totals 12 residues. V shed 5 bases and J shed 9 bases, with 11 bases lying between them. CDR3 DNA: TGTGCCAGCAGTATTAGTGTTGGTGAGCAGTTCTTC. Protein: CASSISVGEQFF.

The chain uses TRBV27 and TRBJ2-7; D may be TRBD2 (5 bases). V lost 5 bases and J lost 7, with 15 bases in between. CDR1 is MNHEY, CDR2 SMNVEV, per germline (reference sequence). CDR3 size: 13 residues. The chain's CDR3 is CASSPGPSGEQYF. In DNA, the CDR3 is TGTGCCAGCAGTCCCGGACCCTCGGGAGAGCAGTACTTC.

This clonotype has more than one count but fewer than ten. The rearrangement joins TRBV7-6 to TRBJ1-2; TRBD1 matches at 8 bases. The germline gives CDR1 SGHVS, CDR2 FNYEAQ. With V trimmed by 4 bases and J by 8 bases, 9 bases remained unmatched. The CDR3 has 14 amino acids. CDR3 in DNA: TGTGCCAGCAGCTCACGACACAGGGGGTACGGCTACACCTTC. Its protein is CASSSRHRGYGYTF.

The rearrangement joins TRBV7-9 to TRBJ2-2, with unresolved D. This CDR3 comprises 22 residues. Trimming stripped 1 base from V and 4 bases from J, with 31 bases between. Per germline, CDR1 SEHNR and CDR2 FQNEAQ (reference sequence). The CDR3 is CASSLDPLGIGAQKRGTGELFF. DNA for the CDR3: TGTGCCAGCAGCTTAGACCCCCTTGGGATAGGAGCCCAGAAAAGAGGCACCGGGGAGCTGTTTTTT.

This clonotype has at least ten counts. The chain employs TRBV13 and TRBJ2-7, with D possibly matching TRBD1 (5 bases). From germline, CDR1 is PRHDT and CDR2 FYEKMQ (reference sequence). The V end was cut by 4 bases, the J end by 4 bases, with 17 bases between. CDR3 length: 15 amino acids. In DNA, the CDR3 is TGTGCCAGCAGCTCGACAGCGAGTCTACCGTACGAGCAGTACTTC. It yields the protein CASSSTASLPYEQYF.

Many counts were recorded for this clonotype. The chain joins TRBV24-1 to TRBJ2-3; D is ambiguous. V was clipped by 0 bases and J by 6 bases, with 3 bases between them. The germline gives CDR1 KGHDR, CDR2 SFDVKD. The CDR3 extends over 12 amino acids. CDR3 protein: CATSDLWDTQYF. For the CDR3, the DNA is TGTGCCACCAGTGATTTGTGGGATACGCAGTATTTT.

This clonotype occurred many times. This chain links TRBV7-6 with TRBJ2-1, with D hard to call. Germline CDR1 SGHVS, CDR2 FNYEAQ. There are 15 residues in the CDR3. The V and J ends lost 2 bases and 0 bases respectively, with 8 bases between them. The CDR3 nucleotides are TGTGCCAGCAGCTTACAGCCAAGCTCCTACAATGAGCAGTTCTTC. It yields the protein CASSLQPSSYNEQFF.

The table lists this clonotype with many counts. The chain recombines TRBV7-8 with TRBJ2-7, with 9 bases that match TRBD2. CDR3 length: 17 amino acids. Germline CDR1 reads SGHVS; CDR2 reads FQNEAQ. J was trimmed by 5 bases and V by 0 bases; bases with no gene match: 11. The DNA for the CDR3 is TGTGCCAGCAGCTTAGCCCAGCGGGGGGCCCATACCGACGAGCAGTACTTC. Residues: CASSLAQRGAHTDEQYF.

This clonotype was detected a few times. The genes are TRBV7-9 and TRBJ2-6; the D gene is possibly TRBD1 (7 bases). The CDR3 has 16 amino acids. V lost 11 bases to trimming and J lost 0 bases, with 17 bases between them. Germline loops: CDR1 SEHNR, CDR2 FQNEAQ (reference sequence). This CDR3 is CAPGGRGDSGANVLTF. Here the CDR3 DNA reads TGTGCCCCCGGTGGCAGGGGGGACTCTGGGGCCAACGTCCTGACTTTC.

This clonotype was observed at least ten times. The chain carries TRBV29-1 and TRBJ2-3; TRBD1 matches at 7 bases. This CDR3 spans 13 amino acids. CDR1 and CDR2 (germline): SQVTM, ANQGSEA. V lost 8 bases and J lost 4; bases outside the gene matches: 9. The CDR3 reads CSYRQGIADTQYF. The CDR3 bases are TGCAGCTACAGACAGGGAATCGCAGATACGCAGTATTTT.

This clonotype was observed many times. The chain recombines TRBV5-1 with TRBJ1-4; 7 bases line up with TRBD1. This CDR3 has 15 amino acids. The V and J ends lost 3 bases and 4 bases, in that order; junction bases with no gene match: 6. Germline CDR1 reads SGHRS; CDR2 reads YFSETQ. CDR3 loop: CASSSGTVVNEKLFF. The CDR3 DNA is TGCGCCAGCAGCTCGGGGACAGTCGTTAATGAAAAACTGTTTTTT. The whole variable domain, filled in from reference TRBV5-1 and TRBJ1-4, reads KAGVTQTPRYLIKTRGQQVTLSCSPISGHRSVSWYQQTPGQGLQFLFEYFSETQRNKGNFPGRFSGRQFSNSRSEMNVSTLELGDSALYLCASSSGTVVNEKLFFGSGTQLSVL.

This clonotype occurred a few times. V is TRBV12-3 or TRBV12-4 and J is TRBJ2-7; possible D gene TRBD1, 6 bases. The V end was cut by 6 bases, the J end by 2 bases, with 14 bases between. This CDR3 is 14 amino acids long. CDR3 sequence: CASSSGTLTYEQYF. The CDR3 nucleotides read TGTGCCAGCAGCTCCGGGACACTAACCTACGAGCAGTACTTC.

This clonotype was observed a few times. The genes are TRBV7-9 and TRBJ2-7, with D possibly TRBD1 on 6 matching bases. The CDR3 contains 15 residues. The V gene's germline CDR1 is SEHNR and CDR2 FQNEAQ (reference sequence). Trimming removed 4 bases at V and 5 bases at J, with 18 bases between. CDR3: CASSSTKQGINEQYF. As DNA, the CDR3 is TGTGCCAGCAGCTCAACGAAACAGGGAATCAACGAGCAGTACTTC.

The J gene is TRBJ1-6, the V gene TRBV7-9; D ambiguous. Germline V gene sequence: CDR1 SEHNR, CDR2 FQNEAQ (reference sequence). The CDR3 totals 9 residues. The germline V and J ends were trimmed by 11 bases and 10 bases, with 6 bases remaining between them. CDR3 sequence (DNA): TGTGCCGGCTCCTCACCCCTCCACTTT. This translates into CAGSSPLHF.